The 15 T cell receptor beta chains presented below share a single source sample, sequenced in a study of T cells expressing NK-cell markers. From its re-call of the 5' RACE reads, TCRdb lists each CDR3 protein once, without DNA. Its listing shows hundreds of thousands of distinct CDR3 sequences. Input material: blood T cells: a sorted CD56 or NKG2C T cell subset, CD4+ or CD8+ T cells, or bulk PBMC T cells (not recorded which). These receptors were taken from a man younger than 30 in good health.

The chain recombines TRBV5-1 with TRBJ2-7; TCRdb names TRBD2, which stays unverified in the absence of DNA. Germline V lookup: CDR1 SGHRS, CDR2 YFSETQ. The CDR3 has 17 residues. The CDR3 protein is CASSPGRGIAGTHEQYF.

The chain recombines TRBV7-8 with TRBJ2-7; TCRdb's assignment of TRBD1 cannot be checked, as there is no DNA. The length of the CDR3 is 15 residues. Germline CDR1 reads SGHVS; CDR2 reads FQNEAQ. CDR3 sequence reads: CASSSIQGVGYEQYF.

The rearrangement joins TRBV3-1 to TRBJ2-1; as DNA is missing, the TRBD2 call by TCRdb cannot be tested. The CDR3 loop spans 20 amino acids. CDR1 and CDR2 (germline): LGHDT, YNNKEL (reference sequence). CDR3 loop: CASSQVGGSGAGASYNEQFF.

The chain uses TRBV5-6 and TRBJ2-1; absent DNA, TCRdb's TRBD2 call cannot be checked. The CDR3 extends over 15 amino acids. Germline V lookup: CDR1 SGHDT, CDR2 YYEEEE. CDR3 sequence reads: CASRQLAFGDNEQFF. The whole variable domain, filled in from reference TRBV5-6 and TRBJ2-1, reads DAGVTQSPTHLIKTRGQQVTLRCSPKSGHDTVSWYQQALGQGPQFIFQYYEEEERQRGNFPDRFSGHQFPNYSSELNVNALLLGDSALYLCASRQLAFGDNEQFFGPGTRLTVL.

The V and J genes are TRBV7-3 and TRBJ2-1; TCRdb selects TRBD1, and the lack of DNA leaves this call unchecked. Looked up from germline, CDR1 is SGHTA and CDR2 is FQGTGA. The CDR3 consists of 14 residues. The CDR3 sequence is CASRGAGRNNEQFF.

The chain recombines TRBV20-1 with TRBJ2-7; as DNA is missing, the TRBD1 call by TCRdb cannot be tested. Germline assignment: CDR1 DFQATT and CDR2 SNEGSKA (reference sequence). The CDR3 runs 15 residues. The CDR3 sequence is CSARARTGPSYEQYF.

This CDR3 is CASSFHRTYNEQFF. V and J are TRBV5-5 and TRBJ2-1. Germline-derived CDR1 and CDR2 are SGHKS and YYEKEE (reference sequence). The CDR3 spans 14 residues.

The CDR3 spells CASSMRGDRVYAGELFF. The chain employs TRBV7-2 and TRBJ2-2; TCRdb's D call, TRBD1, is unchecked because there is no DNA. The CDR3 is 17 amino acids. Per the germline V gene, CDR1 is SGHTA and CDR2 is FQGNSA.

V usage is TRBV12-3 or TRBV12-4 and J usage is TRBJ2-5; TCRdb designates TRBD2, a call that cannot be tested without DNA. CDR3 length: 13 amino acids. CDR3 region: CASGPEGLETQYF.

The genes are TRBV7-9 and TRBJ2-5; no DNA is available, so the TRBD2 call from TCRdb remains unchecked. The CDR3 is 13 residues long. Germline CDR1 SEHNR, CDR2 FQNEAQ (reference sequence). The CDR3 loop is CASSSPHYGDSNF.

This chain uses TRBV6-5 with TRBJ1-5. Germline-derived CDR1 and CDR2 are MNHEY and SVGAGI. This CDR3 has 13 amino acids. This CDR3 reads CASSFGSDQPQHF.

This chain connects TRBV12-3 or TRBV12-4 to TRBJ2-7. The CDR3 contains 13 residues. The CDR3 protein is CASSLEEDSEQYF.

The chain employs TRBV7-9 and TRBJ2-2. Germline CDR1 SEHNR, CDR2 FQNEAQ (reference sequence). The CDR3 spans 16 residues. The chain's CDR3 is CASSPLGGGNTGELFF. Full variable domain (missing parts from reference TRBV7-9 and TRBJ2-2): DTGVSQNPRHKITKRGQNVTFRCDPISEHNRLYWYRQTLGQGPEFLTYFQNEAQLEKSRLLSDRFSAERPKGSFSTLEIQRTEQGDSAMYLCASSPLGGGNTGELFFGEGSRLTVL.

The chain recombines TRBV20-1 with TRBJ1-5. The CDR3 has 15 amino acids. CDR1 and CDR2 (germline): DFQATT, SNEGSKA (reference sequence). The CDR3 here is CSARDVAVSNQPQHF.

This chain connects TRBV12-3 or TRBV12-4 to TRBJ1-3. This CDR3 region has 14 residues. CDR3 region: CASKVDGRGDTIYF.